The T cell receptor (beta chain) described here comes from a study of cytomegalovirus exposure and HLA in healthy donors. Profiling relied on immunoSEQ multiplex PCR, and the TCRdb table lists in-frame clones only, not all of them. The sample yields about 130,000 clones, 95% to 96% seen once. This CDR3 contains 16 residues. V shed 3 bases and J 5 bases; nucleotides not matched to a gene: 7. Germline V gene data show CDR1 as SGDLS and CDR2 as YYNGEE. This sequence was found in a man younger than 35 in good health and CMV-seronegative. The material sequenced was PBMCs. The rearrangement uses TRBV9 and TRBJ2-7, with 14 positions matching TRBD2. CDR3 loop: CASSDMGLAGVDEQYF. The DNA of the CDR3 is TGTGCCAGCAGCGACATGGGACTAGCGGGAGTGGACGAGCAGTACTTC.